The rows below give T cell receptor beta chains drawn from one sample of a study of OX40 agonist ivuxolimab in advanced cancers. The method was immunoSEQ multiplex PCR; TCRdb's version includes in-frame clones alone and lacks a portion of them. Of approximately 80,000 clones listed, 90% are singletons. The material was CD4+ or CD8+ T cells sorted from blood, obtained in a trial of the OX40 agonist ivuxolimab. Every receptor here comes from an adult with an advanced solid tumor such as melanoma, head and neck, liver or kidney cancer. Each CDR3 is given with its conserved first and last residue. A D gene is named only where the DNA matches it firmly. Clone sizes are given selectively: once, few, many, or a class where the clone is expanded.

CDR3nt,CDR3aa,j_gene,v_gene,abundance,d_gene
TGTGCCAGCTCAGGTTCACAGGAACGAGGCTACACCTTC,CASSGSQERGYTF,TRBJ1-2,TRBV18,.,.
TGTGCCAGCAGCCCTTCTGGGAGGGACGGAACCTACGAGCAGTACTTC,CASSPSGRDGTYEQYF,TRBJ2-7,TRBV7-9,.,TRBD2
TGTGCCAGCAGCAACTCCTACGAGCAGTACTTC,CASSNSYEQYF,TRBJ2-7,TRBV7-6,.,.
TGTGCTAGTGGTTCCGACGCCCGGGACAGGGGGTTCTACGAGCAGTACTTC,CASGSDARDRGFYEQYF,TRBJ2-7,TRBV12-5,.,TRBD1
.,CSVAQSGVSVGAGTF,TRBJ1-2,TRBV29-1,.,.
TGTGCCAGCTCACCAAGCCTGGATCGGGGGGAGCAGTTCTTC,CASSPSLDRGEQFF,TRBJ2-1,TRBV18,.,.
TGTGCCAGCAGCCTAGGGGGGCTATCTTACGCCGATGAGCAGTTCTTC,CASSLGGLSYADEQFF,TRBJ2-1,TRBV7-2,.,.
TGTGCCAGCAGCTTAGTGGGTTACGACTATGGCTACACCTTC,CASSLVGYDYGYTF,TRBJ1-2,TRBV7-2,.,.
TGTGCCAGCAGCACACAGTCTTGGGAACGGGCCCAAGAGACCCAGTACTTC,CASSTQSWERAQETQYF,TRBJ2-5,TRBV5-6,.,.
TGTGCCAGCAGATATGGGACTTTATTTAGTTCCGGGGAGCTGTTTTTT,CASRYGTLFSSGELFF,TRBJ2-2,TRBV6-6,.,.
TGTGCCAGCAGTTACGATCGGGCGAGCACTGAAGCTTTCTTT,CASSYDRASTEAFF,TRBJ1-1,TRBV6-5,.,.
TGTGCCAGTAGTATTGGACTAGCGGGGTCCGGGGAGCTGTTTTTT,CASSIGLAGSGELFF,TRBJ2-2,TRBV19,.,TRBD2
TGTGCCAGCAGAAGGACGGATACGCAGTATTTT,CASRRTDTQYF,TRBJ2-3,TRBV6-1,.,.
TGCGCCAGCAGCGGGAACAGGGGCCCCCTAGAGACCCAGTACTTC,CASSGNRGPLETQYF,TRBJ2-5,TRBV5-1,.,TRBD1
TGTGCCAGCAAAACGGGGAATAGCAATCAGCCCCAGCATTTT,CASKTGNSNQPQHF,TRBJ1-5,TRBV6-6,once,.
TGTGCCAGCAGCCCTAGGAGGACCGGGGAGCTGTTTTTT,CASSPRRTGELFF,TRBJ2-2,TRBV7-2,.,.
TGTGCCAGCAGTTCGAGAGGGCTGAACACTGAAGCTTTCTTT,CASSSRGLNTEAFF,TRBJ1-1,TRBV6-6,.,.
TGTGCCATCAACGTCAGGGGGGATTCGGACACTGAAGCTTTCTTT,CAINVRGDSDTEAFF,TRBJ1-1,TRBV10-3,.,TRBD1
TGTGCCAGCAGCTGGGACAGGGGGACTGCATTCACCTTC,CASSWDRGTAFTF,TRBJ1-2,TRBV5-5,.,TRBD1
TGTGCCAGCAGCCCGGGGACAGGATTTAGCACAGATACGCAGTATTTT,CASSPGTGFSTDTQYF,TRBJ2-3,TRBV9,.,TRBD1
TGTGCCGGAAGGTGCGCCAGACATTACGAGCAGTACTTC,CAGRCARHYEQYF,TRBJ2-7,TRBV6-5,.,.
TGCAGCGTCTGGGGGCAGGGAGGAGGAAACACCATATATTTT,CSVWGQGGGNTIYF,TRBJ1-3,TRBV29-1,.,.
TGTGCCAGCAGTTTAGGGGTAGGCAATGAGCAGTTCTTC,CASSLGVGNEQFF,TRBJ2-1,TRBV28,.,.
TGTGCTAGCAGCTTAACCAGCGGGGACTACAATGAGCAGTTCTTC,CASSLTSGDYNEQFF,TRBJ2-1,TRBV7-7,.,TRBD2
TGTGCCAGCAGTTCCGGGACAGGGGTTAATTCACCCCTCCACTTT,CASSSGTGVNSPLHF,TRBJ1-6,TRBV28,once,TRBD1
TGTGCCCCCAACTGGGACAACGGGACAGATACGCAGTATTTT,CAPNWDNGTDTQYF,TRBJ2-3,TRBV6-4,few,.
TGTGCCAGCAGCTTATCAGGGCAGGGCACCGGGGAGCTGTTTTTT,CASSLSGQGTGELFF,TRBJ2-2,TRBV7-3,few,.
TGTGCCAGCAGTGAAGAGGGACTGGTCTACGAGCAGTACTTC,CASSEEGLVYEQYF,TRBJ2-7,TRBV6-1,.,.
TGTGCCAGCAGCTCACAGGGGGAGATTATTGAAGCTTTCTTT,CASSSQGEIIEAFF,TRBJ1-1,TRBV5-4,.,TRBD1
TGTGCCAGCAGTGGGGGGGGCGCCGGCGAGCAGTACTTC,CASSGGGAGEQYF,TRBJ2-7,TRBV6-1,once,.
TGTGCCAGCAGCCGACTCCAGGGACAGGGAACCTACGAGCAGTACTTC,CASSRLQGQGTYEQYF,TRBJ2-7,TRBV14,once,TRBD1
TGTGCCAGCAGCCAAGGGTTCCTAAGCTCTGGGGCCAACGTCCTGACTTTC,CASSQGFLSSGANVLTF,TRBJ2-6,TRBV14,.,.
TGTGCCAGTACCCTGGACAGGGAGAACACTGAAGCTTTCTTT,CASTLDRENTEAFF,TRBJ1-1,TRBV19,.,TRBD1
TGTGCCAGCAGCTTAGCTGGCTCATACACCGGGGAGCTGTTTTTT,CASSLAGSYTGELFF,TRBJ2-2,TRBV7-9,.,.
TGTGCCAGCACCCCCATGGGCAGCTACTATGGCTACACCTTC,CASTPMGSYYGYTF,TRBJ1-2,TRBV28,.,.
TGTGCCAGCAGTTTAATTGGGACAAGGAATGAAGCTTTCTTT,CASSLIGTRNEAFF,TRBJ1-1,TRBV28,.,.
TGTGCCAGCAGTGCGGGACTAGCGGGGGGCAATGAGCAGTTCTTC,CASSAGLAGGNEQFF,TRBJ2-1,TRBV2,.,TRBD2
TGCGCCTGCAGCCGGCAGGAAAATATAGATACGCAGTATTTT,CACSRQENIDTQYF,TRBJ2-3,TRBV5-1,.,.
TGTGCCAGCAGTTACTCAGCAACCATGAACACTGAAGCTTTCTTT,CASSYSATMNTEAFF,TRBJ1-1,TRBV6-5,.,.
TGTGCCATCAGTGATTCGACAGGGGACAATCAGCCCCAGCATTTT,CAISDSTGDNQPQHF,TRBJ1-5,TRBV10-3,.,TRBD1
TGTGCCAGCAGCCCGGACAGGAACGAGCAGTACTTC,CASSPDRNEQYF,TRBJ2-7,TRBV11-3,.,TRBD1
TGCGCCAGCAGTGCCACAGGGGCCACCCAAGAGACCCAGTACTTC,CASSATGATQETQYF,TRBJ2-5,TRBV10-1,.,TRBD1
TGTGCCACCGAGATGAACACCGGGGAGCTGTTTTTT,CATEMNTGELFF,TRBJ2-2,TRBV6-1,.,.
TGTGCCAGCAGCCAGACCGGGGAGCTGTTTTTT,CASSQTGELFF,TRBJ2-2,TRBV11-3,.,.
TGTGCCAGCAGCGTCACGCCGGGACAGGGCGCCGGGGAGCTGTTTTTT,CASSVTPGQGAGELFF,TRBJ2-2,TRBV7-6,.,TRBD1
TGTGCCAGCTCACCCCGACAGAATAATGAAAAACTGTTTTTT,CASSPRQNNEKLFF,TRBJ1-4,TRBV18,.,.
TGTGCCAGCAGTTTGTACAGGGGGCGGTCTGGCTACACCTTC,CASSLYRGRSGYTF,TRBJ1-2,TRBV2,.,TRBD1
TGTGCCAGCAGCTTGATCCGCGCGGAGACCCAGTACTTC,CASSLIRAETQYF,TRBJ2-5,TRBV11-2,.,.
TGTGCCAGTAGTAGGCCCCCCCGACAAAACACCGGGGAGCTGTTTTTT,CASSRPPRQNTGELFF,TRBJ2-2,TRBV19,.,.
TGTGCCAGCAGTGAAAGCCCCTCTAGCGGGGGGCAAGAGACCCAGTACTTC,CASSESPSSGGQETQYF,TRBJ2-5,TRBV6-1,.,TRBD2
TGTGCCAGCAGCACCTCCGGGACAGATAACTATGGCTACACCTTC,CASSTSGTDNYGYTF,TRBJ1-2,TRBV7-2,once,TRBD1
TGTGCCAGCAGCCTAGGGGAGACGGCCGGCTACACCTTC,CASSLGETAGYTF,TRBJ1-2,TRBV5-6,.,.
TGTGCCTGGAGTGTAGGGGGGCCCCTTAATTCACCCCTCCACTTT,CAWSVGGPLNSPLHF,TRBJ1-6,TRBV30,.,.